The rows below give T cell receptor beta chains drawn from one sample of a study of blood T cells in healthy people across ages. TCRdb called the 5' RACE reads again in MiXCR, with one record for every CDR3 protein. The sample contains hundreds of thousands of distinct CDR3 sequences, about 61% of which appear only once. Sequenced input: blood. The receptor set was obtained from a man aged 40-49 years in good health. Each CDR3 is given with its conserved first and last residue. Each record gives: D gene, clone size, J gene, CDR3 length, V gene, CDR3 DNA, CDR3 protein. D genes are given only for firm matches. Clone size is given for some rows only: seen once, a few or many times, or a class if the clone is expanded.

d_call: .; clone_size: once; j_call: TRBJ2-4; cdr3_length: 14; v_call: TRBV20-1; cdr3_nt: TGCAGTGCTAGGTCCCGGAGAGTTAAAAACATTCAGTACTTC; cdr3_aa: CSARSRRVKNIQYF
d_call: .; clone_size: .; j_call: TRBJ1-1; cdr3_length: 13; v_call: TRBV5-1; cdr3_nt: TGCGCCAGCAGCTTGGCCCGGGAGACTGAAGCTTTCTTT; cdr3_aa: CASSLARETEAFF
d_call: TRBD2; clone_size: .; j_call: TRBJ2-7; cdr3_length: 15; v_call: TRBV4-1; cdr3_nt: TGCGCCAGCAGCCAAGATGGGGGGGACTCCTACGAGCAGTACTTC; cdr3_aa: CASSQDGGDSYEQYF
d_call: TRBD2; clone_size: .; j_call: TRBJ2-1; cdr3_length: 14; v_call: TRBV20-1; cdr3_nt: TGCAGTGCTTTGGGACTAGCGTGGTACAATGAGCAGTTCTTC; cdr3_aa: CSALGLAWYNEQFF
d_call: TRBD2; clone_size: few; j_call: TRBJ2-5; cdr3_length: 16; v_call: TRBV12-3/TRBV12-4; cdr3_nt: TGTGCCAGCAGTTTAAGCGGGGGAGGTAAAGAAGAGACCCAGTACTTC; cdr3_aa: CASSLSGGGKEETQYF
d_call: .; clone_size: .; j_call: TRBJ1-2; cdr3_length: 15; v_call: TRBV27; cdr3_nt: TGTGCCAGCAGTGACCACAGTGGACTGATCTATGGCTACACCTTC; cdr3_aa: CASSDHSGLIYGYTF
d_call: .; clone_size: .; j_call: TRBJ2-7; cdr3_length: 14; v_call: TRBV28; cdr3_nt: TGTGCCAGCAGTGAGCCGACTAGCTCCTACGAGCAGTACTTC; cdr3_aa: CASSEPTSSYEQYF
d_call: .; clone_size: .; j_call: TRBJ1-2; cdr3_length: 15; v_call: TRBV10-3; cdr3_nt: TGTGCCATCAGTGATAGGACCGGAGCTAACTATGGCTACACCTTC; cdr3_aa: CAISDRTGANYGYTF
d_call: TRBD1; clone_size: .; j_call: TRBJ1-6; cdr3_length: 15; v_call: TRBV28; cdr3_nt: TGTGCCAGCAGACCTGGGGGACAGGGTACCGGACCCCTCCACTTT; cdr3_aa: CASRPGGQGTGPLHF
d_call: .; clone_size: once; j_call: TRBJ1-6; cdr3_length: 13; v_call: TRBV28; cdr3_nt: TGTGCCAGCAGGGGGGACACTAATTCACCCCTCCACTTT; cdr3_aa: CASRGDTNSPLHF
d_call: TRBD2; clone_size: .; j_call: TRBJ2-2; cdr3_length: 18; v_call: TRBV3-1; cdr3_nt: TGTGCCAGCAGCCAAGGGGGGCTAGGACTAGCGCGGCTTGGGGAGCTGTTTTTT; cdr3_aa: CASSQGGLGLARLGELFF
d_call: .; clone_size: .; j_call: TRBJ1-3; cdr3_length: 12; v_call: TRBV29-1; cdr3_nt: TGCAGCGTTGGGGTTAATGGAAACACCATATATTTT; cdr3_aa: CSVGVNGNTIYF
d_call: TRBD1; clone_size: few; j_call: TRBJ2-7; cdr3_length: 14; v_call: TRBV20-1; cdr3_nt: TGCAGTGCTAGAGATCGGACAGGGACCTACGAGCAGTACTTC; cdr3_aa: CSARDRTGTYEQYF
d_call: TRBD1; clone_size: few; j_call: TRBJ1-2; cdr3_length: 16; v_call: TRBV5-1; cdr3_nt: TGCGCCAGCAGCTCGGAACCGACAGGGGAGTACTATGGCTACACCTTC; cdr3_aa: CASSSEPTGEYYGYTF
d_call: TRBD1; clone_size: .; j_call: TRBJ1-2; cdr3_length: 14; v_call: TRBV2; cdr3_nt: TGTGCCAGCAGTGAACGGACAGGGGGCAATGGCTACACCTTC; cdr3_aa: CASSERTGGNGYTF
d_call: .; clone_size: few; j_call: TRBJ2-1; cdr3_length: 15; v_call: TRBV12-3/TRBV12-4; cdr3_nt: TGTGCCAGCAGTTTAGGGGATAGGGCCTACAATGAGCAGTTCTTC; cdr3_aa: CASSLGDRAYNEQFF
d_call: .; clone_size: .; j_call: TRBJ2-1; cdr3_length: 14; v_call: TRBV29-1; cdr3_nt: TGCAGTGTCCGGGCCACAAGCTCCTACAATGAGCAGTTCTTC; cdr3_aa: CSVRATSSYNEQFF
d_call: .; clone_size: few; j_call: TRBJ2-3; cdr3_length: 14; v_call: TRBV6-4; cdr3_nt: TGTGCCAGCAGTGACGAGGGAGGCACAGATACGCAGTATTTT; cdr3_aa: CASSDEGGTDTQYF
d_call: TRBD2; clone_size: .; j_call: TRBJ2-1; cdr3_length: 13; v_call: TRBV10-3; cdr3_nt: TGTGCCATCAGGAGCGGGGGCGGGGATGAGCAGTTCTTC; cdr3_aa: CAIRSGGGDEQFF
d_call: TRBD2; clone_size: .; j_call: TRBJ2-7; cdr3_length: 15; v_call: TRBV10-3; cdr3_nt: TGTGCCATCAGTGAGGTCACTAGCGGGAGGGACGAGCAGTACTTC; cdr3_aa: CAISEVTSGRDEQYF
d_call: TRBD1; clone_size: .; j_call: TRBJ2-7; cdr3_length: 15; v_call: TRBV12-3/TRBV12-4; cdr3_nt: TGTGCCAGCAGTCCTGGGGACAGGGGGCTCTACGAGCAGTACTTC; cdr3_aa: CASSPGDRGLYEQYF
d_call: .; clone_size: .; j_call: TRBJ1-2; cdr3_length: 13; v_call: TRBV29-1; cdr3_nt: TGCAGCGTTCCCCGGGGATCTCAGGAGGACTACACCTTC; cdr3_aa: CSVPRGSQEDYTF
d_call: .; clone_size: .; j_call: TRBJ2-3; cdr3_length: 15; v_call: TRBV5-1; cdr3_nt: TGCGCCAGCAGCTTGACGGACAGTGGAGCAGATACGCAGTATTTT; cdr3_aa: CASSLTDSGADTQYF
d_call: TRBD2; clone_size: few; j_call: TRBJ2-3; cdr3_length: 14; v_call: TRBV7-8; cdr3_nt: TGTGCCAGCAGCCCCGGGACTAGGACAGATACGCAGTATTTT; cdr3_aa: CASSPGTRTDTQYF
d_call: .; clone_size: .; j_call: TRBJ2-3; cdr3_length: 15; v_call: TRBV7-6; cdr3_nt: TGTGCCAGCAGCTTAGCGGTGGGGCCCACAGATACGCAGTATTTT; cdr3_aa: CASSLAVGPTDTQYF
d_call: .; clone_size: .; j_call: TRBJ1-4; cdr3_length: 14; v_call: TRBV2; cdr3_nt: TGTGCCAGCAGTCTAGGGGTGGGAAATGAAAAACTGTTTTTT; cdr3_aa: CASSLGVGNEKLFF
d_call: .; clone_size: .; j_call: TRBJ1-6; cdr3_length: 18; v_call: TRBV5-5; cdr3_nt: TGTGCCAGCAGCTTGGGGGCCACGGACCGGGGAGGTCGATCACCCCTCCACTTT; cdr3_aa: CASSLGATDRGGRSPLHF
d_call: .; clone_size: .; j_call: TRBJ2-7; cdr3_length: 15; v_call: TRBV7-9; cdr3_nt: TGTGCCAGCAGCTCACCCGACAGGTCGACCTACGAGCAGTACTTC; cdr3_aa: CASSSPDRSTYEQYF
d_call: TRBD2; clone_size: .; j_call: TRBJ2-5; cdr3_length: 14; v_call: TRBV29-1; cdr3_nt: TGCAGCGTGCTTATAGTGACTAGCGGAGAGACCCAGTACTTC; cdr3_aa: CSVLIVTSGETQYF
d_call: .; clone_size: .; j_call: TRBJ1-1; cdr3_length: 15; v_call: TRBV12-3/TRBV12-4; cdr3_nt: TGTGCCAGCAGTTTAAGCGTATCAGGGGTCGGGGCGGCTTTCTTT; cdr3_aa: CASSLSVSGVGAAFF
d_call: .; clone_size: .; j_call: TRBJ1-1; cdr3_length: 14; v_call: TRBV27; cdr3_nt: TGTGCCAGCAGTCTACGGACCGTAAACACTGAAGCTTTCTTT; cdr3_aa: CASSLRTVNTEAFF
d_call: .; clone_size: .; j_call: TRBJ1-2; cdr3_length: 16; v_call: TRBV7-2; cdr3_nt: TGTGCCAGCAGCATGAGTAGGGGGATCATAGGCTATGGCTACACCTTC; cdr3_aa: CASSMSRGIIGYGYTF
d_call: .; clone_size: .; j_call: TRBJ2-7; cdr3_length: 12; v_call: TRBV20-1; cdr3_nt: TGCAGTGCTGGGTCGGGAGTCTGGGTTCAGTACTTC; cdr3_aa: CSAGSGVWVQYF
d_call: .; clone_size: .; j_call: TRBJ2-4; cdr3_length: 15; v_call: TRBV7-9; cdr3_nt: TGTGCCAGCAGCTTAGCTACCTCTAGCCAAAACATTCAGTACTTC; cdr3_aa: CASSLATSSQNIQYF
d_call: .; clone_size: once; j_call: TRBJ2-3; cdr3_length: 18; v_call: TRBV6-5; cdr3_nt: TGTGCCAGCAGTTACCTAGAGGCAGGGCCTGTTAGCACAGATACGCAGTATTTT; cdr3_aa: CASSYLEAGPVSTDTQYF
d_call: TRBD2; clone_size: .; j_call: TRBJ2-5; cdr3_length: 14; v_call: TRBV6-2/TRBV6-3; cdr3_nt: TGTGCCAGCGGAGGAGTGCGGGGGGAGCAGACCCAGTACTTC; cdr3_aa: CASGGVRGEQTQYF
d_call: .; clone_size: .; j_call: TRBJ1-5; cdr3_length: 16; v_call: TRBV4-2; cdr3_nt: TGTGCCAGCAGCCAAGATCAGCGGCAGGGTTTGAAGCCCCAGCATTTT; cdr3_aa: CASSQDQRQGLKPQHF
d_call: .; clone_size: few; j_call: TRBJ2-5; cdr3_length: 16; v_call: TRBV7-9; cdr3_nt: TGTGCCAGCAGCTTCGAAGTTACCAGGGGAGTAGAGACCCAGTACTTC; cdr3_aa: CASSFEVTRGVETQYF
d_call: TRBD2; clone_size: .; j_call: TRBJ2-1; cdr3_length: 14; v_call: TRBV10-3; cdr3_nt: TGTGCCATCAGTGACCCCGGGACTAGTGATGAGCAGTTCTTC; cdr3_aa: CAISDPGTSDEQFF
d_call: TRBD1; clone_size: .; j_call: TRBJ2-7; cdr3_length: 14; v_call: TRBV11-3; cdr3_nt: TGTGCCAGCAGCCTACGGGACAGATCCTACGAGCAGTACTTC; cdr3_aa: CASSLRDRSYEQYF
d_call: .; clone_size: .; j_call: TRBJ2-6; cdr3_length: 17; v_call: TRBV7-9; cdr3_nt: TGTGCCAGCAGCCACGCCCTGGGTAGCTCTGGGGCCAACGTCCTGACTTTC; cdr3_aa: CASSHALGSSGANVLTF
d_call: .; clone_size: few; j_call: TRBJ2-1; cdr3_length: 14; v_call: TRBV7-2; cdr3_nt: TGTGCCAGCAGCTCAGGACTTTCAAACAATGAGCAGTTCTTC; cdr3_aa: CASSSGLSNNEQFF
d_call: .; clone_size: few; j_call: TRBJ2-7; cdr3_length: 15; v_call: TRBV12-3/TRBV12-4; cdr3_nt: TGTGCCAGCACTTCATTCGGAGGCCCGAAAGCTGAGCAGTACTTC; cdr3_aa: CASTSFGGPKAEQYF
d_call: .; clone_size: few; j_call: TRBJ2-1; cdr3_length: 15; v_call: TRBV4-3; cdr3_nt: TGCGCCAGCAGCCAAGATGTCAGTGGATATCTTCCGCAGTTCTTC; cdr3_aa: CASSQDVSGYLPQFF